This is a list of T cell receptor beta chains from one sample in a study of blood T cell repertoires in COVID-19. The protocol was immunoSEQ multiplex PCR, while the TCRdb copy is restricted to in-frame clones and leaves out a portion. The table records 90,000 to 150,000 clones, roughly nine tenths of them present only once. Sequencing used peripheral blood. Receptors were obtained from a man aged 65 to 79 with active or convalescent COVID-19. Both conserved end residues are part of each CDR3. Each record gives: D gene, J gene, V gene, CDR3 length, clone size, CDR3 protein, CDR3 DNA. A D gene is named only where the DNA matches it firmly. A clone size is listed for some rows: how often the clone was seen (once, few, many), or a class if it is expanded.

TRBD1,TRBJ1-1,TRBV29-1,13,few,CSVGGQGQGEAFF,TGCAGCGTGGGGGGACAGGGCCAAGGTGAAGCTTTCTTT
TRBD1,TRBJ2-7,TRBV30,13,NA,CAWSARTGREQYF,TGTGCCTGGAGTGCACGGACAGGGCGCGAGCAGTACTTC
TRBD1,TRBJ1-2,TRBV11-2,14,NA,CASSVRQGYYGYTF,TGTGCCAGCAGCGTCCGACAGGGCTACTATGGCTACACCTTC
TRBD2,TRBJ2-1,TRBV4-2,17,NA,CASSQVGGLAVYNEQFF,TGTGCCAGCAGCCAAGTAGGTGGGCTAGCGGTTTACAATGAGCAGTTCTTC
NA,TRBJ2-1,TRBV24-1,15,NA,CATSDGLLHQGEQFF,TGTGCCACCAGTGACGGACTACTCCACCAGGGTGAGCAGTTCTTC
TRBD2,TRBJ2-1,TRBV28,17,NA,CASSPNSGRWSYNEQFF,TGTGCCAGCAGCCCGAATAGCGGGAGGTGGTCCTACAATGAGCAGTTCTTC
NA,TRBJ1-4,TRBV18,15,NA,CASSPDLTTNEKLFF,TGTGCCAGCTCGCCAGACTTGACAACTAATGAAAAACTGTTTTTT
TRBD1,TRBJ2-6,TRBV19,17,NA,CASSIDRGFSGANVLTF,TGTGCCAGTAGTATTGACAGGGGGTTTTCTGGGGCCAACGTCCTGACTTTC
TRBD1,TRBJ2-3,TRBV6-2/TRBV6-3,15,NA,CASSTLQGAADTQYF,TGTGCCAGCAGTACCTTACAGGGGGCGGCAGATACGCAGTATTTT
NA,TRBJ1-5,TRBV24-1,13,NA,CATSGTPTPPQHF,TGTGCCACCTCGGGGACACCTACCCCTCCCCAGCATTTT
NA,TRBJ2-1,TRBV7-7,13,NA,CASSQGSYNEQFF,TGTGCTAGCTCCCAGGGGTCCTACAATGAGCAGTTCTTC
TRBD2,TRBJ2-3,TRBV19,16,NA,CASSRGLAGESDTQYF,TGTGCCAGTAGTAGAGGACTAGCGGGAGAGTCAGATACGCAGTATTTT
TRBD1,TRBJ1-5,TRBV10-2,13,NA,CASSDRGDQPQHF,TGCGCCAGCAGTGACAGGGGGGATCAGCCCCAGCATTTT
TRBD2,TRBJ2-1,TRBV3-1/TRBV3-2,15,NA,CASSPGLAGYNEQFF,TGTGCCAGCAGCCCAGGACTAGCGGGTTACAATGAGCAGTTCTTC
TRBD1,TRBJ2-7,TRBV28,14,NA,CASSRTGPSYEQYF,TGTGCCAGCAGTCGGACAGGGCCATCCTACGAGCAGTACTTC
NA,TRBJ1-3,TRBV5-5,13,NA,CASSGDIGNTIYF,TGTGCCAGCAGCGGGGACATAGGAAACACCATATATTTT
TRBD2,TRBJ2-1,TRBV2,15,NA,CASRTSGSSYNEQFF,TGTGCCAGCCGGACTAGCGGGAGCTCCTACAATGAGCAGTTCTTC
TRBD1,TRBJ1-2,TRBV27,13,NA,CASSLTGSYGYTF,TGTGCCAGCAGTTTGACAGGGAGCTATGGCTACACCTTC
NA,TRBJ2-7,TRBV29-1,14,few,CSARGTHTTYEQYF,TGCAGCGCTAGGGGGACACATACTACCTACGAGCAGTACTTC
TRBD1,TRBJ1-2,TRBV28,13,NA,CASTSRGTYGYTF,TGTGCCAGCACCTCCAGGGGGACCTATGGCTACACCTTC
NA,TRBJ1-2,TRBV28,13,once,CASSFQAAYGYTF,TGTGCCAGCAGTTTTCAGGCAGCTTATGGCTACACCTTC
NA,TRBJ2-5,TRBV28,16,NA,CASSFRPTTTGGTQYF,TGTGCCAGCAGTTTTAGGCCCACAACGACAGGTGGGACCCAGTACTTC
NA,TRBJ1-3,TRBV5-1,15,NA,CASSESGGSGNTIYF,TGCGCCAGCAGCGAGAGCGGGGGCTCTGGAAACACCATATATTTT
NA,TRBJ1-5,TRBV27,15,NA,CASSSRVYSNQPQHF,TGTGCCAGCAGTTCGAGGGTCTATAGCAATCAGCCCCAGCATTTT
NA,TRBJ2-7,TRBV18,11,NA,CASSPTYEQYF,TGTGCCAGCTCACCTACCTACGAGCAGTACTTC
NA,TRBJ2-1,TRBV12-3/TRBV12-4,12,NA,CASVRGSDEQFF,TGTGCCTCAGTGAGGGGGAGCGATGAGCAGTTCTTC
NA,TRBJ1-5,TRBV4-1,16,NA,CASSQAGLSSNQPQHF,TGCGCCAGCAGCCAAGCAGGGTTGAGCAGCAATCAGCCCCAGCATTTT
TRBD1,TRBJ2-2,TRBV19,18,NA,CASSKGTGGGRVTGELFF,TGTGCCAGTAGTAAAGGGACAGGGGGCGGAAGAGTCACCGGGGAGCTGTTTTTT
TRBD1,TRBJ1-2,TRBV28,13,NA,CASSQDRADGYTF,TGTGCCAGCAGTCAGGACAGGGCGGATGGCTACACCTTC
TRBD2,TRBJ2-3,TRBV6-5,14,NA,CASSPSGRLDTQYF,TGTGCCAGCAGCCCCAGCGGGAGGTTAGATACGCAGTATTTT
TRBD2,TRBJ2-1,TRBV4-1,21,NA,CASSQELRTSGGFYSYNEQFF,TGCGCCAGCAGCCAAGAGCTAAGGACTAGCGGGGGCTTTTACTCCTACAATGAGCAGTTCTTC
TRBD2,TRBJ2-1,TRBV5-6,16,NA,CASSLGSGSAYNEQFF,TGTGCCAGCAGCTTGGGGAGCGGGAGCGCGTACAATGAGCAGTTCTTC
TRBD2,TRBJ2-2,TRBV7-7,20,NA,CASSPEARLAGVGWTGELFF,TGTGCTAGCAGCCCGGAGGCACGACTAGCGGGAGTAGGGTGGACCGGGGAGCTGTTTTTT
TRBD1,TRBJ2-1,TRBV5-6,15,once,CASSPTGGSYNEQFF,TGTGCCAGCAGCCCGACAGGGGGGTCCTACAATGAGCAGTTCTTC
NA,TRBJ1-5,TRBV19,15,NA,CASSELGGSNQPQHF,TGTGCCAGTAGTGAACTGGGAGGGAGCAATCAGCCCCAGCATTTT
TRBD2,TRBJ2-7,TRBV11-2,14,NA,CASSAGASGYEQYF,TGTGCCAGCAGCGCCGGGGCTAGCGGCTACGAGCAGTACTTC
TRBD1,TRBJ1-5,TRBV7-9,16,NA,CASSLNIGQGNQPQHF,TGTGCCAGCAGCTTAAATATCGGACAGGGCAATCAGCCCCAGCATTTT
TRBD1,TRBJ2-7,TRBV10-3,17,NA,CAISETHTGTGDARQYF,TGTGCCATCAGTGAGACCCACACCGGGACAGGGGACGCAAGGCAGTACTTC
TRBD1,TRBJ1-1,TRBV19,16,NA,CASSSGDRGRGTEAFF,TGTGCCAGTAGTTCCGGTGACAGGGGGCGAGGCACTGAAGCTTTCTTT
NA,TRBJ1-6,TRBV30,15,once,CAWSNSGSYNSPLHF,TGTGCCTGGAGCAACAGTGGCTCCTATAATTCACCCCTCCACTTT
TRBD1,TRBJ1-3,TRBV28,15,NA,CASTAGTGWGNTIYF,TGTGCCAGCACTGCCGGGACAGGGTGGGGAAACACCATATATTTT
TRBD1,TRBJ2-5,TRBV5-1,14,NA,CASQTGGDRETQYF,TGCGCCAGCCAGACAGGGGGCGATCGGGAGACCCAGTACTTC
NA,TRBJ2-2,TRBV4-1,14,once,CASTLAANTGELFF,TGCGCCAGCACCTTGGCGGCGAACACCGGGGAGCTGTTTTTT
NA,TRBJ1-1,TRBV6-6,12,NA,CASTRENTEAFF,TGTGCCAGCACTAGAGAGAACACTGAAGCTTTCTTT
TRBD2,TRBJ2-3,TRBV7-2,17,NA,CASSSGGGQGGTDTQYF,TGTGCCAGCAGCTCCGGGGGGGGGCAGGGTGGCACAGATACGCAGTATTTT
NA,TRBJ2-7,TRBV11-1,16,NA,CASSRPISRGSYEQYF,TGTGCCAGCAGTAGGCCTATTTCGCGAGGTTCCTACGAGCAGTACTTC
NA,TRBJ1-1,TRBV24-1,14,NA,CATSDAGADTEAFF,TGTGCCACCAGTGATGCAGGGGCGGACACTGAAGCTTTCTTT